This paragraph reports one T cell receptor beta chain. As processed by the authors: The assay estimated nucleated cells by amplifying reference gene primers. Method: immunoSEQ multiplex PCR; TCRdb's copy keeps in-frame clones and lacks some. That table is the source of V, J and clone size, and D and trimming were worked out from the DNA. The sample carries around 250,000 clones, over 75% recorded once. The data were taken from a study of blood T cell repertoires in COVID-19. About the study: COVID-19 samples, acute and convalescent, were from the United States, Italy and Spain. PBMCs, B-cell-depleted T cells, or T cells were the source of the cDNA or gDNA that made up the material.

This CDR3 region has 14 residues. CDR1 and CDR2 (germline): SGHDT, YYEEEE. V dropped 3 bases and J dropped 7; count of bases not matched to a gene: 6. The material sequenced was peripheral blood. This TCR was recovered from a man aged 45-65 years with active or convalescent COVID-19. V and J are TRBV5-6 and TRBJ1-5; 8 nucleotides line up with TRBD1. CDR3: CASSYRGSYQPQHF. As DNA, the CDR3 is TGTGCCAGCAGCTACAGGGGGTCTTACCAGCCCCAGCATTTT. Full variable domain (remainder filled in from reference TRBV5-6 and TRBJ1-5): DAGVTQSPTHLIKTRGQQVTLRCSPKSGHDTVSWYQQALGQGPQFIFQYYEEEERQRGNFPDRFSGHQFPNYSSELNVNALLLGDSALYLCASSYRGSYQPQHFGDGTRLSIL.